This TCR beta chain was captured by sequencing in a study of tumor and adjacent non-tumor tissue in lung cancer. About the study: Patients were aged about 30 to 76, nine to eleven men and roughly 5 women, stage I to III. Study-level results: Compared with tumor, normal lung showed significantly lower TCR diversity. Normal lung showed higher cumulative top 100 clone frequency than tumor.

The template was RNA from unsorted bulk tissue. Newly diagnosed lung cancer patients had thoracic surgery in China, August–late 2014, without prior chemotherapy. Germline lookup yields CDR1 SGHNT and CDR2 YENEEA. The CDR3 is made up of 14 amino acids, end residues included. Concerning this clonotype itself: What it recognizes is unknown. The conserved phenylalanine or tryptophan normally closing the CDR3 is absent here, so this likely arose from a read error. The limits of the CDR3 on the DNA are not certain, so only TCRdb's listed CDR3 is given.

The library came from three nested PCR rounds adapted from ARM-PCR protocols. One entry per CDR3 protein results from TCRdb running MiXCR on the multiplex PCR reads. The sample shows around 210,000 distinct CDR3 sequences, roughly 70% of them seen only once. Sequencing was carried out using lung tumor tissue. This TCR was recovered from a man aged 60-69 years with non-small cell lung cancer. V is TRBV11-3 and J is TRBJ1-6. The CDR3 is CASTRTAGDSPLNL.